This TCR beta chain was identified during a study of OX40 agonist ivuxolimab in advanced cancers. At the level of the study: Given to patients was ivuxolimab, an agonistic anti-OX40 (CD134) antibody. People in dose escalation had one of these cancers: hepatocellular carcinoma, melanoma, renal cell or head and neck cancer.

Assay: immunoSEQ multiplex PCR; the TCRdb copy retains only in-frame clones and omits some. The table has roughly 5,700 clones, roughly nine tenths seen once. As to this clone: Its antigen is not identified.

Study-wide results and limits: The antigen specificity of the peripheral T cells (those that were expanded) was not determined. In the 0.1 to 3.0 mg/kg range, CD4+ and CD8+ blood T cells had expanded clonally by week 6.

The sequencing used CD4+ or CD8+ T cells sorted from blood, collected in a trial of the OX40 agonist ivuxolimab. This TCR derives from an adult with an advanced solid tumor such as melanoma, head and neck, liver or kidney cancer.

CDR3 sequence reads: CAISESRGAGSYF. CDR3 in DNA: TGTGCCATCAGTGAGTCTAGGGGGGCAGGGTCGTACTTC. The gene calls are TRBV10-3 and TRBJ2-7; possibly TRBD1 or TRBD2 for D (6 bases each). Germline CDR1 reads ENHRY; CDR2 reads SYGVKD. Deletions cut 0 bases from V and 12 bases from J, with 15 bases between. The CDR3 is made up of 13 amino acids.